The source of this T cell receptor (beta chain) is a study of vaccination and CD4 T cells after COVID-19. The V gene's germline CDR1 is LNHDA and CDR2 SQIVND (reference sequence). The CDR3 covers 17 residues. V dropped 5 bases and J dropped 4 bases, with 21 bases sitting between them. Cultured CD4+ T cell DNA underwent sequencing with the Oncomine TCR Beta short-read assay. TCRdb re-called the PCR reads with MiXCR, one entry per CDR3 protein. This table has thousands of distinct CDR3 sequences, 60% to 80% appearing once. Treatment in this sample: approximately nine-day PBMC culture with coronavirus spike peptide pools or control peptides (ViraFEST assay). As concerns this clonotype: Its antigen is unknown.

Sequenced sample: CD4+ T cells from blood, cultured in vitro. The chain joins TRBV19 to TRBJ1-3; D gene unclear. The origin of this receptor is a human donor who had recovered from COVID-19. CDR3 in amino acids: CASSLQPRVLAGNTIYF. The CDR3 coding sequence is TGTGCCAGTAGTTTGCAACCCCGGGTCCTGGCGGGAAACACCATATATTTT.